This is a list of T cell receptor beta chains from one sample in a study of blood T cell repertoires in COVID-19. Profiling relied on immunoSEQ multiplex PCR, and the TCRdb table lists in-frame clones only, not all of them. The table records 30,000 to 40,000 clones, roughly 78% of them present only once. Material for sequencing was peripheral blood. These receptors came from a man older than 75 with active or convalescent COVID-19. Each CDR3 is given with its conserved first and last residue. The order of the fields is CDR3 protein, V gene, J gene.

CDR3: CASSPRRGTGTGELFF
V: TRBV5-1
J: TRBJ2-2

CDR3: CASSIGEGGFTDTQYF
V: TRBV19
J: TRBJ2-3

CDR3: CASSFTGRNGELFF
V: TRBV28
J: TRBJ2-2

CDR3: CASKSGTVSDEQYF
V: TRBV5-1
J: TRBJ2-7

CDR3: CSVEGLLGTVNEQFF
V: TRBV29-1
J: TRBJ2-1

CDR3: CASSYSGRVDGYTF
V: TRBV6-5
J: TRBJ1-2

CDR3: CASSGQGLNTEAFF
V: TRBV19
J: TRBJ1-1

CDR3: CASSPRDRGQDTEAFF
V: TRBV7-9
J: TRBJ1-1

CDR3: CATSGTTYVEQYF
V: TRBV7-9
J: TRBJ2-7

CDR3: CASSPSSGEETQYF
V: TRBV7-9
J: TRBJ2-5

CDR3: CASSPSLGQVYYTF
V: TRBV4-1
J: TRBJ1-2

CDR3: CAISGPGQGGTEAFF
V: TRBV10-3
J: TRBJ1-1

CDR3: CASSGQQGVPDTQYF
V: TRBV4-3
J: TRBJ2-3

CDR3: CASSRRPGQGSGELFF
V: TRBV28
J: TRBJ2-2

CDR3: CASSQDPAGEGEQYF
V: TRBV4-2
J: TRBJ2-7

CDR3: CASSLGTSGRGEQFF
V: TRBV5-1
J: TRBJ2-1

CDR3: CAWSGSSYNEQFF
V: TRBV30
J: TRBJ2-1

CDR3: CAISDPALTGFGTQYF
V: TRBV10-3
J: TRBJ2-5

CDR3: CASSKWGGRYF
V: TRBV21-1
J: TRBJ2-5

CDR3: CASSFTGGMNTEAFF
V: TRBV7-2
J: TRBJ1-1

CDR3: CASSPGAGTQYF
V: TRBV5-6
J: TRBJ2-3

CDR3: CASSFGENEKLFF
V: TRBV12-3/TRBV12-4
J: TRBJ1-4

CDR3: CASRPWTATSYEQYF
V: TRBV6-2/TRBV6-3
J: TRBJ2-7

CDR3: CASSLRRSYTF
V: TRBV28
J: TRBJ1-2

CDR3: CASSRPGVGYGYTF
V: TRBV6-5
J: TRBJ1-2

CDR3: CSVEEWDRGAPNEQFF
V: TRBV29-1
J: TRBJ2-1

CDR3: CASSQERFATDTQYF
V: TRBV3-1/TRBV3-2
J: TRBJ2-3

CDR3: CASSLFGDRINQPQHF
V: TRBV28
J: TRBJ1-5

CDR3: CASRSGGRPQHF
V: TRBV19
J: TRBJ1-5

CDR3: CASSSGTPGWEQYF
V: TRBV5-1
J: TRBJ2-7

CDR3: CAISELADTQYF
V: TRBV10-3
J: TRBJ2-3

CDR3: CASSLGQGAYNEQFF
V: TRBV5-6
J: TRBJ2-1

CDR3: CASSLEQGAQTGYGYTF
V: TRBV5-5
J: TRBJ1-2

CDR3: CATSNLGTSGTYEQYF
V: TRBV24-1
J: TRBJ2-7

CDR3: CATSRDIFGAGNTIYF
V: TRBV15
J: TRBJ1-3

CDR3: CASSPGLVEETQYF
V: TRBV18
J: TRBJ2-5

CDR3: CATSLQTAGYQHF
V: TRBV15
J: TRBJ1-5

CDR3: CASSIKAGGNNEQFF
V: TRBV6-2/TRBV6-3
J: TRBJ2-1

CDR3: CAWGLAGTDTQYF
V: TRBV30
J: TRBJ2-3

CDR3: CASSGGGQETQYF
V: TRBV28
J: TRBJ2-5

CDR3: CASRSGGQEGNIQYF
V: TRBV7-3
J: TRBJ2-4

CDR3: CASDHGTHSYEQYF
V: TRBV6-9
J: TRBJ2-7

CDR3: CAWAAGGYTEAFF
V: TRBV30
J: TRBJ1-1

CDR3: CASSLNTGGRSEAFF
V: TRBV7-8
J: TRBJ1-1

CDR3: CASSLRTGGGSGELFF
V: TRBV7-8
J: TRBJ2-2